Shown below are 15 T cell receptor beta chains from a single sample sequenced in a study of control samples from healthy donors and cancer patients. Sequencing used immunoSEQ multiplex PCR; TCRdb keeps in-frame clones, though not all of them. The data hold tens of thousands of clones, with less than 90% observed a single time. Sequenced sample: blood. Receptor source: a woman aged 50 to 60 in good health.

This clone was found once. The chain uses TRBV2 and TRBJ2-3; TRBD2 agrees at 11 bases. CDR1 SNHLY and CDR2 FYNNEI come from the germline V gene. The CDR3 runs 15 residues. Trimming removed 5 bases from V and 6 bases from J; junction bases left unmatched: 7. The CDR3 DNA follows: TGTGCCAGCAGTTTTAGCGGGAGGGTCTGGGATACGCAGTATTTT. Its translation is CASSFSGRVWDTQYF. Based on the CDR3 plus reference TRBV2 and TRBJ2-3, the full variable domain is EPEVTQTPSHQVTQMGQEVILRCVPISNHLYFYWYRQILGQKVEFLVSFYNNEISEKSEIFDDQFSVERPDGSNFTLKIRSTKLEDSAMYFCASSFSGRVWDTQYFGPGTRLTVL.

This rearrangement joins TRBV5-1 to TRBJ2-4; 9 bases are shared with TRBD2. The germline V gene has CDR1 SGHRS and CDR2 YFSETQ. With V trimmed by 2 bases and J by 0 bases, 12 bases remained unmatched. The length of the CDR3 is 19 residues. CDR3 bases: TGCGCCAGCAGCTTACTAGCGGGTGGGGGTGTGGTAGCCAAAAACATTCAGTACTTC. It is translated as CASSLLAGGGVVAKNIQYF.

The gene calls are TRBV7-3 and TRBJ2-3; TRBD2 might be the D (5 bases). The CDR3 totals 15 residues. Germline assignment: CDR1 SGHTA and CDR2 FQGTGA. Trimming removed 1 base from V and 4 bases from J, with 12 bases in between. The CDR3 DNA reads TGTGCCAGCAGCTTAAACGGGAAACGGTCAGATACGCAGTATTTT. Protein: CASSLNGKRSDTQYF.

This clone was found a few times. The CDR3 loop is CASSQVHGAETQYF. In DNA form, the CDR3 reads TGCGCCAGCAGCCAAGTCCACGGGGCAGAGACCCAGTACTTC. The chain joins TRBV4-1 to TRBJ2-5; perhaps D is TRBD1 or TRBD2 (5 bases each). V lost 1 base and J 4 bases, leaving 10 bases between the germline ends. The CDR3 length is 14 residues. In germline, CDR1 is MGHRA, CDR2 YSYEKL.

A remark on this clone: Other DNA sequences in the sample encode the same CDR3. The chain has TRBV24-1 and TRBJ1-2, with TRBD1 matching over 7 bases. In germline, CDR1 is KGHDR, CDR2 SFDVKD. V lost 3 bases and J lost 2; bases outside the gene matches: 5. The CDR3 consists of 15 residues. CDR3 amino acids: CATSDPTGTNYGYTF. The CDR3 coding sequence is TGTGCCACCAGTGATCCGACAGGGACCAACTATGGCTACACCTTC.

This rearrangement joins TRBV5-1 to TRBJ2-5; possibly TRBD1 for D (5 bases). Germline V CDR1 and CDR2: SGHRS, YFSETQ. The CDR3 is 15 amino acids. V was clipped by 1 base and J by 5 bases, with 15 bases between them. The CDR3 DNA reads TGCGCCAGCAGCTTGTCTTCAGGGCAGAGGGAGACCCAGTACTTC. It encodes CASSLSSGQRETQYF.

This rearrangement joins TRBV28 to TRBJ2-3; D remains unclear. The CDR3 is 13 residues long. CDR1 is MDHEN and CDR2 is SYDVKM in the germline V gene. The germline V and J ends were trimmed by 9 bases and 2 bases, with 12 bases remaining between them. CDR3 nucleotides: TGTGCCAGTCTACGGCGGATCACAGATACGCAGTATTTT. It encodes CASLRRITDTQYF.

This clone came up once. The chain combines TRBV28 with TRBJ1-1; D may be TRBD1 (5 bases). Germline V gene sequence: CDR1 MDHEN, CDR2 SYDVKM. The length of the CDR3 is 13 residues. Trimming removed 9 bases from V and 1 base from J, with 12 bases in between. The CDR3 here is CASRTGGNTEAFF. CDR3 sequence (DNA): TGTGCCAGTCGAACGGGGGGGAACACTGAAGCTTTCTTT.

The rearrangement joins TRBV3-1 (or the pseudogene TRBV3-2) to TRBJ2-5; D gene uncertain. Germline lookup yields CDR1 LGHDT and CDR2 YNNKEL (reference sequence). The V and J ends lost 3 bases and 0 bases respectively, with 14 bases between them. CDR3 length: 16 amino acids. The CDR3 nucleotides read TGTGCCAGCAGCCACCCACCCCCTGGCAACCAAGAGACCCAGTACTTC. Translation: CASSHPPPGNQETQYF.

This clone was seen a few times. CDR3 sequence reads: CASSQIRGYEQYF. The CDR3 region has the DNA TGTGCCAGCAGCCAAATAAGGGGCTACGAGCAGTACTTC. V is TRBV3-1 (or the pseudogene TRBV3-2) and J is TRBJ2-7, with D possibly matching TRBD1 (5 bases). V was shortened by 2 bases and J by 3 bases, with 8 bases between the two germline ends. Germline-derived CDR1 and CDR2 are LGHDT and YNNKEL (reference sequence). CDR3 length: 13 residues.

The chain joins TRBV3-1 (or the pseudogene TRBV3-2) to TRBJ2-3, with no clear D. V lost 6 bases to trimming and J lost 0 bases, with 16 bases between them. CDR1 and CDR2 from the germline V gene are LGHDT and YNNKEL (reference sequence). This CDR3 region has 16 residues. This CDR3 reads CASSPNYKKSTDTQYF. The CDR3 DNA reads as TGTGCCAGCAGTCCTAATTACAAGAAAAGCACAGATACGCAGTATTTT.

This clone occurred a few times. The chain joins TRBV7-3 to TRBJ2-2; D is uncertain. CDR1 and CDR2 (germline): SGHTA, FQGTGA. With 5 bases removed from V and 4 bases from J, the gap between germline ends came to 11 bases. The CDR3 is 14 residues long. The CDR3 DNA reads as TGTGCCAGCAGCCCTCACGGCTTCACCGGGGAGCTGTTTTTT. It yields the protein CASSPHGFTGELFF.

The chain recombines TRBV9 with TRBJ2-7; 16 nucleotides agree with TRBD2. This CDR3 is 15 amino acids long. CDR1 and CDR2 from the germline V gene are SGDLS and YYNGEE. Losses at the gene ends were 6 bases for V and 6 bases for J; bases not matched to a gene: 6. The chain's CDR3 is CASKWGLAGGTEQYF. CDR3 in DNA: TGTGCCAGCAAATGGGGACTAGCGGGAGGGACCGAGCAGTACTTC.

As DNA, the CDR3 is TGTGCCAGCAGTCGCGACAGCGAAAGCACAGATACGCAGTATTTT. Translation: CASSRDSESTDTQYF. This rearrangement joins TRBV13 to TRBJ2-3, with D tentatively TRBD1 (5 bases). V lost 6 bases and J lost 0, with 13 bases in between. CDR1 PRHDT and CDR2 FYEKMQ come from the germline V gene (reference sequence). CDR3 length: 15 amino acids.

The chain recombines TRBV5-6 with TRBJ1-1; D is perhaps TRBD1 (5 bases). The germline V and J ends were trimmed by 2 bases and 8 bases, with 13 bases remaining between them. The germline V gene has CDR1 SGHDT and CDR2 YYEEEE. This CDR3 is built from 13 residues. Here the CDR3 reads CASSFGTSGEAFF. CDR3 sequence (DNA): TGTGCCAGCAGCTTTGGGACCTCTGGAGAAGCTTTCTTT.